The 14 T cell receptor beta chains presented below share a single source sample, sequenced in a study of blood T cell repertoires in COVID-19. Some clones are missing from TCRdb's copy, which holds only in-frame ones; the method was immunoSEQ multiplex PCR. This sample has 150,000 to 200,000 clones; about 86% occur once, and the top ten carry approximately 11%. Material: peripheral blood. These receptors all come from a woman in her sixties or seventies with COVID-19, enrolled during active disease.

J is TRBJ2-7 and V is TRBV15; 7 positions agree with TRBD1. The ends lost 4 bases at V and 0 bases at J; junction bases unmatched: 3. CDR3 size: 14 residues. Germline V CDR1 and CDR2: LNHNV, YYDKDF (reference sequence). Here the CDR3 reads CATSKDRSSYEQYF. CDR3 nucleotides: TGTGCCACCAGCAAGGACAGGAGCTCCTACGAGCAGTACTTC.

V gene TRBV19 combines with J gene TRBJ1-5; 8 nucleotides line up with TRBD1. Germline V gives CDR1 LNHDA, CDR2 SQIVND (reference sequence). The CDR3 contains 15 residues. V lost 0 bases to trimming and J lost 6 bases; unmatched junction nucleotides: 4. CDR3 in amino acids: CASSIDQGAGQPQHF. CDR3 DNA: TGTGCCAGTAGTATAGATCAGGGGGCCGGTCAGCCCCAGCATTTT.

Here the CDR3 reads CASSTLAGDYEQYF. Written as DNA, the CDR3 is TGTGCCAGTAGCACACTAGCGGGAGACTACGAGCAGTACTTC. This rearrangement joins TRBV19 to TRBJ2-7, with TRBD2 matching over 11 bases. V lost 6 bases and J lost 3; bases outside the gene matches: 4. The CDR3 consists of 14 residues. Germline CDR1 is LNHDA and CDR2 is SQIVND (reference sequence). Combining the CDR3 with reference TRBV19 and TRBJ2-7 gives the whole variable domain DGGITQSPKYLFRKEGQNVTLSCEQNLNHDAMYWYRQDPGQGLRLIYYSQIVNDFQKGDIAEGYSVSREKKESFPLTVTSAQKNPTAFYLCASSTLAGDYEQYFGPGTRLTVT.

The chain uses TRBV5-1 and TRBJ2-1; D possibly corresponds to TRBD1 (6 bases). CDR1 is SGHRS, CDR2 YFSETQ, per germline. This CDR3 region has 18 residues. The V end was cut by 1 base, the J end by 0 bases, with 17 bases between. For the CDR3, the DNA is TGCGCCAGCAGCTTGAGGGGACACCTCATAGGCTCCTACAATGAGCAGTTCTTC. Its protein is CASSLRGHLIGSYNEQFF.

This chain uses TRBV19 with TRBJ1-1; perhaps TRBD1 as D (5 bases). Germline values: CDR1 LNHDA, CDR2 SQIVND (reference sequence). The CDR3 extends over 14 amino acids. V was trimmed by 5 bases and J by 1 base, leaving 11 bases between them. The CDR3 loop reads CASSPHTGNTEAFF. CDR3 DNA sequence: TGTGCCAGTAGTCCGCATACAGGGAACACTGAAGCTTTCTTT.

The V gene is TRBV14, the J gene TRBJ2-7, with D possibly matching TRBD2 (6 bases). With 0 bases removed from V and 1 base from J, the gap between germline ends came to 13 bases. The CDR3 has 16 amino acids. Germline V gene data show CDR1 as SGHDN and CDR2 as FVKESK. CDR3 in DNA: TGTGCCAGCAGCCAAGATTTGGAGGGTGGGTCCTACGAGCAGTACTTC. As protein: CASSQDLEGGSYEQYF.

The chain carries TRBV5-1 and TRBJ2-7, with D tentatively TRBD2 (7 bases). CDR1 and CDR2 (germline): SGHRS, YFSETQ. V was clipped by 2 bases and J by 4 bases, with 13 bases between them. CDR3 size: 14 residues. This CDR3 is CASSLSSGTYEQYF. The CDR3 DNA reads as TGCGCCAGCAGCTTATCCAGCGGGACATACGAGCAGTACTTC.

The genes are TRBV11-2 and TRBJ2-2; 9 bases align to TRBD1. Trimming removed 5 bases from V and 1 base from J; junction bases left unmatched: 5. CDR3 length equals 16 residues. Germline V gives CDR1 SGHAT, CDR2 FQNNGV. The DNA for the CDR3 is TGTGCCAGCAGCACCCGGACAGGGGAGAACACCGGGGAGCTGTTTTTT. Encoded protein: CASSTRTGENTGELFF.

The chain links TRBV4-1 to TRBJ2-1; 13 bases map to TRBD2. The CDR3 has 16 amino acids. CDR1 and CDR2 (germline): MGHRA, YSYEKL. V trimming: 6 bases; J trimming: 5 bases; junction bases outside the gene matches: 7. CDR3: CASSRGGTSGNNEQFF. CDR3 bases: TGCGCCAGCAGTCGGGGTGGGACTAGCGGGAACAATGAGCAGTTCTTC.

The chain joins TRBV27 to TRBJ2-4; weak D call: TRBD1 (6 bases). The germline gives CDR1 MNHEY, CDR2 SMNVEV (reference sequence). V was clipped by 4 bases and J by 6 bases, with 13 bases between them. The CDR3 consists of 14 residues. For the CDR3, the DNA is TGTGCCAGCAGTTGGGGGCAGGCGGGAAACATTCAGTACTTC. This codes for CASSWGQAGNIQYF.

This chain links TRBV6-2 or TRBV6-3 with TRBJ2-7, with D possibly TRBD2 on 6 matching bases. Trimming pared 0 bases from V and 3 bases from J, leaving 9 bases between. The germline CDR1 and CDR2 sequences are MNHEY and SVGEGT. There are 14 residues in the CDR3. CDR3 sequence (DNA): TGTGCCAGCAGTTACTCCACGACTAGCTACGAGCAGTACTTC. This translates into CASSYSTTSYEQYF.

The chain uses TRBV10-1 and TRBJ1-1; D perhaps matches TRBD1 (5 bases). The CDR3 runs to 12 residues. Deletions cut 6 bases from V and 2 bases from J, with 7 bases between. CDR1 and CDR2 (germline): WNHNN, SYGVQD (reference sequence). The CDR3 sequence: CASSTGNTEAFF. CDR3 in DNA: TGCGCCAGCAGCACAGGTAACACTGAAGCTTTCTTT.

The chain is built from TRBV5-1 and TRBJ2-4; D remains unclear. The CDR3 contains 12 residues. The germline gives CDR1 SGHRS, CDR2 YFSETQ. Trimming stripped 4 bases from V and 5 bases from J, with 7 bases between. As DNA, the CDR3 is TGCGCCAGCAGCCTGCCAGAAAACATTCAGTACTTC. It yields the protein CASSLPENIQYF.

The rearrangement uses TRBV5-6 and TRBJ2-3; possible D gene TRBD1, 5 bases. The V end lost 1 base, the J end lost 5 bases, and 8 bases lay between the germline ends. Germline-derived CDR1 and CDR2 are SGHDT and YYEEEE. The CDR3 loop spans 13 amino acids. The CDR3 nucleotides are TGTGCCAGCAGCTTGTTAGGGGTAGATACGCAGTATTTT. The encoded protein is CASSLLGVDTQYF.